These 10 T cell receptor beta chains share one sample of origin, sequenced in a study of shared clonotypes between healthy human individuals (dated by TCRdb to 2018 to 2020). Libraries were constructed by the immunoSEQ multiplex PCR assay. TCRdb re-hosts the immuneACCESS table, in-frame sequences only. Its copies lack some clones; in the studies checked, an unresolved V gene accounts for under half of them, and the cause for the rest is not known. Recorded for this sample are around 600,000 clones; approximately 95% of them occurred a single time. The top ten hold approximately 0.11% of the sample. CD8 naive samples were CD45RO-negative cells positively selected for CCR7, giving a CD45RA+CCR7+ population that excluded TemRA cells. The material sequenced was naive CD8+ T cells sorted from blood. The cell subset or site label corresponds to: CD45RA+CCR7+. These receptors all stem from a woman aged 25 to 39 in good health.

This chain connects TRBV13 to TRBJ2-7; D possibly corresponds to TRBD1 (5 bases). The V end was cut by 2 bases, the J end by 0 bases, with 11 bases between. This CDR3 is built from 15 residues. The germline gives CDR1 PRHDT, CDR2 FYEKMQ (reference sequence). CDR3 in DNA: TGTGCCAGCAGCTTAACAGGTTCGAGCTCCTACGAGCAGTACTTC. Its protein product is CASSLTGSSSYEQYF.

This rearrangement joins TRBV27 to TRBJ2-7; D call uncertain. The germline V gene has CDR1 MNHEY and CDR2 SMNVEV (reference sequence). Trimming left V 3 bases short and J 5 bases short, with 14 bases between. CDR3 length equals 14 residues. CDR3 sequence reads: CASSFVGSVNEQYF. In nucleotides, the CDR3 is TGTGCCAGCAGTTTTGTAGGGTCAGTCAACGAGCAGTACTTC.

CDR3 sequence (DNA): TGCGCCAGCAGTGAAAAGTTCGGCGACGCTCCCTACGAGCAGTACTTC. Its protein product is CASSEKFGDAPYEQYF. The chain links TRBV10-1 to TRBJ2-7, with D uncertain. The CDR3 is made up of 16 amino acids. Germline CDR1 reads WNHNN; CDR2 reads SYGVQD (reference sequence). The V and J ends lost 3 bases and 2 bases respectively, with 17 bases between them.

This chain joins TRBV6-1 and TRBJ2-7; 9 positions match TRBD2. After removal of 5 bases from V and 2 bases from J, the junction contained 7 bases not matched to a gene. CDR3 length: 15 residues. Germline lookup yields CDR1 MNHNS and CDR2 SASEGT. CDR3 in DNA: TGTGCCAGCAGTATCCGAGCGGGAGGTGCCTACGAGCAGTACTTC. It specifies CASSIRAGGAYEQYF.

The chain has TRBV4-2 and TRBJ2-5; D uncertain. The DNA end lines up better with TRBJ2-7; the J call may be wrong. CDR3 length: 14 residues. Germline loops: CDR1 LGHNA, CDR2 YNFKEQ. In DNA, the CDR3 is TGTGCCAGCAGCCAAGAGGAACTCTCCTACGAGCAGTACTTC. Its translation: CASSQEELSYEQYF.

The chain is built from TRBV5-6 and TRBJ2-3, with D possibly TRBD1 on 5 matching bases. Trimming cost V 7 bases and J 5 bases, with 11 bases left between them. CDR1 and CDR2 (germline): SGHDT, YYEEEE. CDR3 length: 12 residues. In DNA, the CDR3 is TGTGCCAGCGGTGATAGGGGAGATACGCAGTATTTT. Protein product: CASGDRGDTQYF.

The CDR3 DNA reads as TGTGCCAGCAGCTTAGGGGCGGGGGCCCGAGGAGGTTGGTTCTTC. Translated, it gives CASSLGAGARGGWFF. The rearrangement links TRBV11-2 to TRBJ2-1; possible D gene TRBD2, 7 bases. There are 15 residues in the CDR3. CDR1 is SGHAT and CDR2 is FQNNGV in the germline V gene. Between the trimmed V and J ends, which lost 1 base and 15 bases, there was a span of 22 bases.

The chain carries TRBV7-9 and TRBJ2-1; 10 nucleotides match TRBD2. The CDR3 totals 15 residues. Germline CDR1 is SEHNR and CDR2 is FQNEAQ (reference sequence). V gave up 4 bases and J gave up 8 bases; unmatched junction bases: 8. CDR3 nucleotides: TGTGCCAGCAGCTCTCCTAGCGGGAGTTTGGATGAGCAGTTCTTC. Residues: CASSSPSGSLDEQFF. Full variable domain (remainder filled in from reference TRBV7-9 and TRBJ2-1): DTGVSQNPRHKITKRGQNVTFRCDPISEHNRLYWYRQTLGQGPEFLTYFQNEAQLEKSRLLSDRFSAERPKGSFSTLEIQRTEQGDSAMYLCASSSPSGSLDEQFFGPGTRLTVL.

This clone has a single count. CDR3 protein: CASSYADMNTEAFF. The CDR3 nucleotides are TGTGCCAGCAGTTATGCGGATATGAACACTGAAGCTTTCTTT. The chain recombines TRBV6-5 with TRBJ1-1; no firm D call. Germline V gene data show CDR1 as MNHEY and CDR2 as SVGAGI. This CDR3 is 14 amino acids long. The V and J ends lost 3 bases and 0 bases respectively, with 8 bases between them.

CDR3 sequence reads: CSALDPLEQYF. Written as DNA, the CDR3 is TGCAGTGCTCTGGACCCTTTGGAGCAGTACTTC. This chain connects TRBV20-1 to TRBJ2-7; no definite D call. The CDR3 contains 11 residues. Deletions cut 5 bases from V and 7 bases from J, with 12 bases between. In germline, CDR1 is DFQATT, CDR2 SNEGSKA (reference sequence).